The rows below give T cell receptor beta chains drawn from one sample of a study of T cells after yellow fever vaccination. TCRdb processed the 5' RACE reads anew with MiXCR; each CDR3 protein has one entry. The sample gives around 310,000 distinct CDR3 sequences, approximately 4% of which show up once; less than 20% is in the top ten. The material was PBMCs, obtained 15 days after the yellow fever booster vaccination. These receptor sequences come from a man aged 18 to 29 who received the YFV17D yellow fever vaccine. The CDR3 runs from the conserved cysteine through the conserved F or W. A D gene is named only where the DNA matches it firmly. Part of the rows lack a size; the others show once, few, many or a class for expanded clones.

V: TRBV7-2; size: many; D: NA; J: TRBJ2-1; DNA: TGTGCCAGCAGCCTGGACCTAGCGACTGAGCAGTTCTTC; CDR3: CASSLDLATEQFF
V: TRBV30; size: few; D: NA; J: TRBJ2-7; DNA: TGTGCCCTAAGGGGGAGCTCCTACGAGCAGTACTTC; CDR3: CALRGSSYEQYF
V: TRBV5-6; size: few; D: NA; J: TRBJ1-5; DNA: TGTGCCAGCAACGACAGGAATAGCAATCAGCCCCAGCATTTT; CDR3: CASNDRNSNQPQHF
V: TRBV5-1; size: many; D: TRBD1; J: TRBJ1-2; DNA: TGCGCCAGCAGCAAGGACAGGGGTCGTGGCTACACCTTC; CDR3: CASSKDRGRGYTF
V: TRBV12-3/TRBV12-4; size: many; D: NA; J: TRBJ1-3; DNA: TGTGCCAGCAGTTACTCTCGCAGGGGACGGTCTGGAAACACCATATATTTT; CDR3: CASSYSRRGRSGNTIYF
V: TRBV4-2; size: many; D: TRBD2; J: TRBJ2-5; DNA: TGTGCCAGCAGCCCCCCCCAGCGGGGGATGATGGGGACCCAGTACTTC; CDR3: CASSPPQRGMMGTQYF
V: TRBV5-1; size: many; D: NA; J: TRBJ2-3; DNA: TGCGCCAGCAGCTTGGTCCTAGCACACGATACGCAGTATTTT; CDR3: CASSLVLAHDTQYF
V: TRBV6-2/TRBV6-3; size: few; D: NA; J: TRBJ1-6; DNA: TGTGCCAGCAGTTACGAGGGGGGAAATTCACCCCTCCACTTT; CDR3: CASSYEGGNSPLHF
V: TRBV5-6; size: few; D: NA; J: TRBJ2-5; DNA: TGTGCCAGCAGCTCTTGGGACTCCCTCCATCCCCAGTACTTC; CDR3: CASSSWDSLHPQYF
V: TRBV10-2; size: NA; D: NA; J: TRBJ1-1; DNA: TGCGCCAGCAGTGAGGGGGGGGGGCAAGGCGCCGGGGCTTTCTTT; CDR3: CASSEGGGQGAGAFF
V: TRBV7-8; size: NA; D: TRBD1; J: TRBJ1-5; DNA: TGTGCCAGCAGCCAGGACAGGCTCCCTTATAGCAATCAGCCCCAGCATTTT; CDR3: CASSQDRLPYSNQPQHF
V: TRBV6-1; size: many; D: NA; J: TRBJ2-1; DNA: TGTGCCAGCAGTGAAGCGCCCTATGAGCAGTTCTTC; CDR3: CASSEAPYEQFF
V: TRBV20-1; size: many; D: NA; J: TRBJ1-5; DNA: TGCAGTGCTGCCGGGGGGGGGAATCTGCCCCAGCATTTT; CDR3: CSAAGGGNLPQHF
V: TRBV18; size: NA; D: TRBD2; J: TRBJ2-1; DNA: TGTGCCAGCTCTCCGGGACTAGCGGGGATGAATGAGCAGTTCTTC; CDR3: CASSPGLAGMNEQFF
V: TRBV7-2; size: NA; D: NA; J: TRBJ2-1; DNA: TGTGCCAGCAGCTTAGGGCTGAGTCTTGGGGCAATGCGTGAGCAGTTCTTC; CDR3: CASSLGLSLGAMREQFF
V: TRBV5-1; size: many; D: TRBD1; J: TRBJ1-1; DNA: TGCGCCAGCAGCTCAGGAGGACAGGCCAACACTGAAGCTTTCTTT; CDR3: CASSSGGQANTEAFF
V: TRBV9; size: few; D: NA; J: TRBJ2-1; DNA: TGTGCCAGCAGCGTAGAAGGCTACCGGGGAGATGAGCAGTTCTTC; CDR3: CASSVEGYRGDEQFF
V: TRBV7-6; size: NA; D: NA; J: TRBJ2-1; DNA: TGTGCCAGCAGCTCTGGGACAGCGGGAGAAACAAATGAGCAGTTCTTC; CDR3: CASSSGTAGETNEQFF
V: TRBV6-2/TRBV6-3; size: many; D: TRBD2; J: TRBJ2-1; DNA: TGTGCCAGCAGTTACGGGGGGGATGAGCAGTTCTTC; CDR3: CASSYGGDEQFF
V: TRBV7-2; size: few; D: NA; J: TRBJ1-6; DNA: TGTGCCAGCAGCTTACAGGGAATGAATTCACCCCTCCACTTT; CDR3: CASSLQGMNSPLHF
V: TRBV4-1; size: few; D: TRBD1; J: TRBJ1-1; DNA: TGCGCCAGCAGCCAGACGGGACAGGGGACTATGAACACTGAAGCTTTCTTT; CDR3: CASSQTGQGTMNTEAFF
V: TRBV20-1; size: many; D: NA; J: TRBJ2-5; DNA: TGCAGTGCTTTCCGGGGCCTAGGGCCCGAGACCCAGTACTTC; CDR3: CSAFRGLGPETQYF
V: TRBV12-3/TRBV12-4; size: many; D: NA; J: TRBJ2-3; DNA: TGTGCCAGCAGCTCCCGTATTAGGGGGGGGCCCGGGGATACGCAGTATTTT; CDR3: CASSSRIRGGPGDTQYF
V: TRBV6-6; size: NA; D: TRBD1; J: TRBJ1-1; DNA: TGTGCCAGCAGAGTATACAGGGGAAGGACTGAAGCTTTCTTT; CDR3: CASRVYRGRTEAFF
V: TRBV6-5; size: many; D: NA; J: TRBJ2-5; DNA: TGTGCCAGCAGCTCATCCCAGGGGAGAGGGGAGACCCAGTACTTC; CDR3: CASSSSQGRGETQYF
V: TRBV10-1; size: NA; D: NA; J: TRBJ2-2; DNA: TGCGCCAGCAGTGAATTGGGGGCGATCACCGGGGAGCTGTTTTTT; CDR3: CASSELGAITGELFF
V: TRBV27; size: NA; D: NA; J: TRBJ1-1; DNA: TGTGCCAGCAACTATCTCCCCCGCGGAACTGAAGCTTTCTTT; CDR3: CASNYLPRGTEAFF